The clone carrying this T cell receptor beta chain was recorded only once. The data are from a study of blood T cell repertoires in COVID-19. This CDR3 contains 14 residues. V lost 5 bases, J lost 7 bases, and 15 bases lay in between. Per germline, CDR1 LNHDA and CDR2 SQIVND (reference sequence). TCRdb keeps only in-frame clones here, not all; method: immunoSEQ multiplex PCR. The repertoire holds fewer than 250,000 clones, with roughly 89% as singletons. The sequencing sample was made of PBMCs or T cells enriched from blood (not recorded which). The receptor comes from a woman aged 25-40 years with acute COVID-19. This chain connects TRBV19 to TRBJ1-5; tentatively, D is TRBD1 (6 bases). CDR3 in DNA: TGTGCCAGTAGTCACAGGGAGCTAGACCAGCCCCAGCATTTT. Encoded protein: CASSHRELDQPQHF.